The next 30 T cell receptor beta chains were all read from a single sample in a study of T cells in Graves' hyperthyroidism and ophthalmopathy. There were TCR beta CDR3 regions amplified from RNA transcripts. TCR CDR3 underwent first-round RT-PCR with the HTBI primer set. TCRdb independently ran MiXCR on the multiplex PCR reads; one entry per CDR3 protein. The sample records 400,000 to 600,000 distinct CDR3 sequences, about 20% being singletons. Source material: blood. These receptors were collected from a man between 18 and 29 years old with Graves' hyperthyroidism.

This clonotype came up a few times. V and J are TRBV3-1 and TRBJ2-6; D may be TRBD2 (5 bases). CDR1 and CDR2 (germline): LGHDT, YNNKEL (reference sequence). There are 15 residues in the CDR3. V was trimmed by 1 base and J by 4 bases, leaving 8 bases between them. CDR3 sequence reads: CASSQVAGGANVLTF. CDR3 nucleotides: TGTGCCAGCAGCCAAGTGGCGGGCGGGGCCAACGTCCTGACTTTC.

This sequence joins TRBV30 and TRBJ1-2; D is uncertain. Germline V lookup: CDR1 GTSNPN, CDR2 SVGIG (reference sequence). The CDR3 length is 13 residues. Trimming took 5 bases from V and 4 from J, leaving 14 bases between them. CDR3 sequence: CAWGPSAPYGYTF. The CDR3 nucleotides are TGTGCCTGGGGGCCCTCAGCGCCCTATGGCTACACCTTC.

This clonotype was seen at least ten times. The CDR3 region is CASSIARGETQYF. Written as DNA, the CDR3 is TGTGCCAGTAGTATCGCCAGAGGGGAGACCCAGTACTTC. The chain links TRBV19 to TRBJ2-5; a possible D gene is TRBD2 (5 bases). Germline CDR1 LNHDA, CDR2 SQIVND (reference sequence). Trimming took off 3 bases at V and 5 bases at J, with 10 bases between the two ends. This CDR3 has 13 residues.

This clonotype was counted between two and nine times. This chain links TRBV3-1 with TRBJ2-7; D may be TRBD1 or TRBD2 (5 bases each). From germline, CDR1 is LGHDT and CDR2 YNNKEL (reference sequence). V lost 0 bases to trimming and J lost 2 bases, with 11 bases between them. The CDR3 runs 15 residues. The CDR3 DNA follows: TGTGCCAGCAGCCAAGATGGGGACGGAGCCTACGAGCAGTACTTC. Protein: CASSQDGDGAYEQYF.

This clonotype has a count of ten or more. The chain links TRBV10-2 to TRBJ2-7, with no clear D. The CDR3 totals 14 residues. Germline CDR1 is WSHSY and CDR2 is SAAADI. Trimming removed 2 bases at V and 4 bases at J, with 12 bases between. The CDR3 region is CASSEPLEPYEQYF. The CDR3 DNA sequence: TGCGCCAGCAGTGAGCCCTTGGAACCGTACGAGCAGTACTTC.

This clonotype came up many times. This sequence joins TRBV12-3 or TRBV12-4 and TRBJ2-5, with 9 positions matching TRBD1. V lost 4 bases to trimming and J lost 5 bases; unmatched junction nucleotides: 11. The CDR3 runs to 16 residues. The CDR3 DNA reads TGTGCCAGCAGTTCGACCCCACAGGGGGCGAGGGAGACCCAGTACTTC. Its translation: CASSSTPQGARETQYF.

This clonotype was detected many times. The V call is TRBV14, the J call TRBJ2-7; maybe TRBD1 (6 bases). V was shortened by 4 bases and J by 2 bases, with 18 bases between the two germline ends. Germline CDR1 reads SGHDN; CDR2 reads FVKESK. This CDR3 has 16 amino acids. This CDR3 is CASSPQRTARAYEQYF. CDR3 DNA: TGTGCCAGCAGCCCACAGAGGACAGCTAGGGCCTACGAGCAGTACTTC.

CDR3 sequence reads: CATSDPTGNYGYTF. CDR3 in DNA: TGTGCCACCAGTGACCCGACAGGGAACTATGGCTACACCTTC. V usage is TRBV24-1 and J usage is TRBJ1-2, with 7 bases matching TRBD1. Germline V CDR1 and CDR2: KGHDR, SFDVKD. The CDR3 is 14 amino acids. The ends lost 4 bases at V and 2 bases at J; junction bases unmatched: 3.

The CDR3 loop reads CASSPPGQPTGELFF. CDR3 DNA: TGTGCCAGCAGCCCCCCGGGACAGCCCACCGGGGAGCTGTTTTTT. The chain recombines TRBV11-2 with TRBJ2-2; 7 bases match TRBD1. The junction had 7 bases not matched to a gene; V was cut back by 5 bases and J by 4 bases. The CDR3 runs to 15 residues. The germline CDR1 and CDR2 sequences are SGHAT and FQNNGV. Full variable domain (rest looked up from reference TRBV11-2 and TRBJ2-2): EAGVAQSPRYKIIEKRQSVAFWCNPISGHATLYWYQQILGQGPKLLIQFQNNGVVDDSQLPKDRFSAERLKGVDSTLKIQPAKLEDSAVYLCASSPPGQPTGELFFGEGSRLTVL.

Regarding this clonotype: Sequence at one end of the junction differs from germline and may be a read error. The CDR3 loop is CASSLANNYVYTF. CDR3 bases: TGTGCCAGCAGTTTAGCGAATAACTATGTCTACACCTTC. The J gene is TRBJ1-2, the V gene TRBV12-3 or TRBV12-4, with D uncertain. This CDR3 is 13 amino acids long.

This clonotype was seen ten or more times. The J gene is TRBJ1-1, the V gene TRBV6-5; D is perhaps TRBD1 (5 bases). The V end was cut by 3 bases, the J end by 1 base, with 9 bases between. CDR1 and CDR2 from the germline V gene are MNHEY and SVGAGI. This CDR3 is 14 amino acids long. This chain's CDR3 is CASSYSQGNTEAFF. Here the CDR3 DNA reads TGTGCCAGCAGTTATTCCCAGGGGAACACTGAAGCTTTCTTT.

Ten or more counts support this clonotype. The chain recombines TRBV12-3 or TRBV12-4 with TRBJ1-1; 8 bases align to TRBD1. CDR3 length equals 13 residues. The junction had 4 bases not matched to a gene; V was cut back by 4 bases and J by 6 bases. This CDR3 is CASSSDRVAEAFF. The CDR3 DNA reads as TGTGCCAGCAGTTCGGACAGGGTCGCTGAAGCTTTCTTT.

This clonotype was counted at least ten times. The chain carries TRBV4-1 and TRBJ2-7; D is unclear. The CDR3 runs 12 residues. Trimming removed 0 bases at V and 3 bases at J, with 3 bases between. CDR1 is MGHRA and CDR2 is YSYEKL in the germline V gene. The CDR3 bases are TGCGCCAGCAGCCAAGATTACTACGAGCAGTACTTC. This codes for CASSQDYYEQYF.

This clonotype was counted many times. The chain employs TRBV7-7 and TRBJ2-5; D may match TRBD1 or TRBD2 (5 bases each). Germline CDR1 and CDR2: SSHAT and FNYEAQ (reference sequence). The CDR3 is made up of 16 amino acids. The V and J ends lost 1 base and 5 bases respectively, with 17 bases between them. The CDR3 DNA sequence: TGTGCCAGCAGCTTAGTCGGGACCTCCTCGGGGGAGACCCAGTACTTC. Protein sequence: CASSLVGTSSGETQYF.

There are many counts of this clonotype. The chain employs TRBV27 and TRBJ1-2; a weak D match, TRBD1 (5 bases). The CDR3 sequence is 14 residues long. V dropped 5 bases and J dropped 4 bases, with 14 bases sitting between them. Germline loops: CDR1 MNHEY, CDR2 SMNVEV (reference sequence). CDR3 sequence: CASSPGAERYGYTF. The CDR3 DNA is TGTGCCAGCAGTCCCGGGGCCGAACGCTATGGCTACACCTTC.

This clonotype was detected many times. The rearrangement uses TRBV27 and TRBJ1-5; D perhaps matches TRBD1 (5 bases). The V gene's germline CDR1 is MNHEY and CDR2 SMNVEV (reference sequence). The V gene lost 5 bases and the J gene lost 7 bases, with 18 bases spanning the gap. The CDR3 totals 15 residues. CDR3 sequence: CASSPNGGWRQPQHF. The CDR3 DNA reads as TGTGCCAGCAGTCCAAATGGGGGGTGGCGCCAGCCCCAGCATTTT.

To note about this clonotype: The junction does not match germline at one end; this may be a read error. V and J are TRBV12-3 or TRBV12-4 and TRBJ1-1, with D tentatively TRBD1 (6 bases). The CDR3 is made up of 15 amino acids. CDR3 amino acids: CASSRLPGANTEAFF. As DNA, the CDR3 is TGCGCCAGCAGCCGCCTCCCAGGGGCGAACACTGAAGCTTTCTTT.

A few counts support this clonotype. The J gene is TRBJ2-3, the V gene TRBV11-2, with 14 bases identical to TRBD2. CDR3 length: 15 amino acids. Trimming removed 1 base from V and 6 bases from J; junction bases left unmatched: 0. Germline CDR1 SGHAT, CDR2 FQNNGV. The CDR3 sequence is CASSLGTSGGDTQYF. CDR3 sequence (DNA): TGTGCCAGCAGCTTAGGGACTAGCGGGGGGGATACGCAGTATTTT.

This clonotype was observed many times. This chain uses TRBV28 with TRBJ1-2; TRBD1 matches at 7 bases. CDR1 and CDR2 (germline): MDHEN, SYDVKM. V shed 3 bases and J 6 bases; nucleotides not matched to a gene: 4. The length of the CDR3 is 13 residues. CDR3: CASSLRRGHGYTF. Written as DNA, the CDR3 is TGTGCCAGCAGTTTGCGAAGGGGGCATGGCTACACCTTC.

This clonotype was counted many times. The chain joins TRBV6-5 to TRBJ2-5, with D unresolved. Germline CDR1 is MNHEY and CDR2 is SVGAGI. V dropped 2 bases and J dropped 7 bases, with 8 bases sitting between them. The CDR3 length is 12 residues. The CDR3 loop is CASSYPDGTQYF. In DNA, the CDR3 is TGTGCCAGCAGTTACCCTGACGGGACCCAGTACTTC.

The chain combines TRBV6-1 with TRBJ1-1; D might be TRBD1 (5 bases). CDR1 MNHNS and CDR2 SASEGT come from the germline V gene. Trimming stripped 4 bases from V and 11 bases from J, with 20 bases between. The CDR3 has 14 amino acids. The CDR3 spells CASSGLDTLLEAFF. The CDR3 DNA follows: TGTGCCAGCAGTGGGCTGGACACCCTCTTGGAGGCTTTCTTT.

This clonotype appeared many times. Here the CDR3 reads CASSFNGVQAFF. CDR3 bases: TGTGCCAGCAGTTTTAACGGTGTTCAAGCTTTCTTT. The chain couples TRBV12-3 or TRBV12-4 to TRBJ1-1; D uncertain. With 3 bases removed from V and 9 bases from J, the gap between germline ends came to 11 bases. The CDR3 spans 12 residues.

This clonotype has at least ten counts. The genes are TRBV5-4 and TRBJ2-5; D might be TRBD1 (7 bases). The CDR3 length is 15 residues. Germline values: CDR1 SGHNT, CDR2 YYREEE (reference sequence). V shed 0 bases and J shed 5 bases, with 14 bases lying between them. CDR3 protein: CASSLEQGGFETQYF. Written as DNA, the CDR3 is TGTGCCAGCAGCTTGGAGCAGGGGGGCTTCGAGACCCAGTACTTC.

Ten or more counts support this clonotype. CDR3 coding DNA: TGTGCCAGCACTGCAAGGGGCGCTGGGGGTGAAGCTTTCTTT. Amino acids: CASTARGAGGEAFF. This chain links TRBV12-3 or TRBV12-4 with TRBJ1-1; D is possibly TRBD1 (5 bases). V dropped 7 bases and J dropped 7 bases, with 19 bases sitting between them. The CDR3 contains 14 residues.

In this sample, this clonotype turned up a few times. The rearrangement links TRBV6-1 to TRBJ2-7; 8 nucleotides agree with TRBD2. Germline CDR1 and CDR2: MNHNS and SASEGT. The CDR3 sequence is 15 residues long. J was trimmed by 0 bases and V by 2 bases; bases with no gene match: 3. CDR3 bases: TGTGCCAGCAGTGAACTCAGCGGGAGCTCCTACGAGCAGTACTTC. Protein product: CASSELSGSSYEQYF.

This clonotype was seen a handful of times. CDR3 in DNA: TGCAGTGCTAGAGAGACAGTTTCCTACGAGCAGTACTTC. Protein sequence: CSARETVSYEQYF. The V call is TRBV20-1, the J call TRBJ2-7, with D possibly matching TRBD1 (5 bases). The CDR3 totals 13 residues. Germline V gives CDR1 DFQATT, CDR2 SNEGSKA (reference sequence). V lost 0 bases to trimming and J lost 1 base, with 7 bases between them.

As concerns this clonotype: A much larger clone differs from this one at a single base, so this may be a read error. The chain joins TRBV6-5 to TRBJ1-1; 8 bases are a match to TRBD1. There are 16 residues in the CDR3. Germline V CDR1 and CDR2: MNHEY, SVGAGI. The CDR3 DNA sequence: TGTGCCAGCAGTTACGCCCGACAGGGGAGGATCACTGAAGCTTGCTTT. It translates to CASSYARQGRITEACF.

The chain combines TRBV3-1 with TRBJ1-1; D unresolved. Germline lookup yields CDR1 LGHDT and CDR2 YNNKEL (reference sequence). The CDR3 sequence is 13 residues long. Trimming left V 4 bases short and J 1 base short, with 7 bases between. CDR3 nucleotide sequence: TGTGCCAGCAGCCGCAGTGAGAACACTGAAGCTTTCTTT. The encoded protein is CASSRSENTEAFF.

In this sample, this clonotype turned up many times. The V and J genes are TRBV27 and TRBJ2-7; 7 bases map to TRBD2. The germline gives CDR1 MNHEY, CDR2 SMNVEV (reference sequence). With 4 bases clipped from V and 3 bases from J, the junction kept 6 bases outside the gene matches. The CDR3 is 14 residues long. CDR3 in DNA: TGTGCCAGCAGTTCTAGCGGCGGGGTCTACGAGCAGTACTTC. It specifies CASSSSGGVYEQYF.

The chain carries TRBV7-2 and TRBJ1-2; D gene ambiguous. Germline values: CDR1 SGHTA, CDR2 FQGNSA. This CDR3 has 13 residues. The ends were cut back, 3 bases at V and 2 bases at J, with 7 bases in the middle. CDR3 region: CASSFRNNYGYTF. CDR3 sequence (DNA): TGTGCCAGCAGCTTCAGGAACAACTATGGCTACACCTTC.